This TCR beta chain is drawn from a study of T-cell memory formation after mild COVID-19. The CDR3 has 14 residues. The J segment lost 4 bases and the V segment lost 5 bases, leaving 5 bases of the junction unmatched. CDR1 and CDR2 (germline): SGHTA, FQGNSA. A single record per CDR3 protein comes from TCRdb applying MiXCR to the 5' RACE reads. The data show roughly 170,000 distinct CDR3 sequences, around a sixth seen once. This clonotype was seen a few times. The clonotype was recovered from a man aged 18 to 29 who had mild COVID-19 (a few samples of this study predate the infection). Cell type and time point are not known. Sequences were obtained from PBMCs or a T cell subset sorted from them (not recorded which). J is TRBJ1-2 and V is TRBV7-2, with TRBD1 identical over 9 bases. The CDR3 DNA is TGTGCCAGCAGCCCGTACAGGGGGCCCTATGGCTACACCTTC. Its protein product is CASSPYRGPYGYTF.